This entry lists 21 T cell receptor beta chains sequenced from one sample in a study of molecular identifiers for immune sequencing clone quantification. TCRdb fed the PCR reads into MiXCR, producing one record per CDR3 protein. The sample consists of about 630,000 distinct CDR3 sequences, 25% of them appearing once. What was sequenced was naive CD8+ T cells from blood, with Jurkat cell RNA spiked in. Subset indicated: FACS-sorted CD8+CD4-CCR7+CD45RA+ naive T cells. These receptors all come from a human donor in good health. Some libraries in this study had Jurkat cell RNA spiked in.

The table lists this clonotype with many counts. The chain recombines TRBV5-8 with TRBJ2-7, with D unclear. The germline V gene encodes CDR1 SGHTS and CDR2 YDEGEE. This CDR3 has 15 amino acids. V lost 0 bases, J lost 3 bases, and 13 bases lay in between. CDR3 sequence: CASSLAQPPFYEQYF. CDR3 DNA sequence: TGTGCCAGCAGCTTGGCGCAGCCTCCTTTCTACGAGCAGTACTTC.

A note on this clonotype: A far larger clone is one base from this, pointing to a likely read error. The chain employs TRBV28 and TRBJ2-2; D remains unclear. CDR1 and CDR2 from the germline V gene are MDHEN and SYDVKM. This CDR3 is built from 14 residues. Trimming took off 2 bases at V and 4 bases at J, with 8 bases between the two ends. CDR3 sequence: CASSLGVSTGELFF. The CDR3 DNA follows: TGTGCCAGCAGTTTAGGCGTGAGCACCGGGGAGCTGTTTTTT.

This clonotype was observed at least ten times. CDR3 protein: CASSSATGEETQYF. As DNA, the CDR3 is TGTGCCAGCAGCTCAGCGACAGGGGAAGAGACCCAGTACTTC. The V gene is TRBV5-6, the J gene TRBJ2-5, with TRBD1 matching 8 bases. CDR1 and CDR2 from the germline V gene are SGHDT and YYEEEE. There are 14 residues in the CDR3. J was trimmed by 3 bases and V by 3 bases; bases with no gene match: 4.

This clonotype was counted ten times or more. V usage is TRBV9 and J usage is TRBJ1-2, with TRBD1 as a possible D gene (6 bases). Germline V gene data show CDR1 as SGDLS and CDR2 as YYNGEE. V was cut by 5 bases and J by 0 bases, with 14 bases left in between. This CDR3 comprises 15 residues. CDR3 amino acids: CASSYREQTNYGYTF. The CDR3 nucleotides read TGTGCCAGCAGTTACAGGGAGCAAACTAACTATGGCTACACCTTC.

This clonotype occurred many times. J is TRBJ2-7 and V is TRBV6-2 or TRBV6-3; D unclear. This CDR3 has 15 amino acids. Germline V gene sequence: CDR1 MNHEY, CDR2 SVGEGT. Trimming removed 0 bases at V and 7 bases at J, with 16 bases between. CDR3 sequence: CASSYSRPGYGEQYF. The CDR3 nucleotides are TGTGCCAGCAGTTACTCAAGACCCGGCTACGGTGAGCAGTACTTC.

This clonotype occurred many times. V usage is TRBV4-3 and J usage is TRBJ2-6; no clear D. Looked up from germline, CDR1 is LGHNA and CDR2 is YSLEER. Trimming pared 0 bases from V and 0 bases from J, leaving 6 bases between. The CDR3 spans 16 residues. The chain's CDR3 is CASSQDRSSGANVLTF. In DNA form, the CDR3 reads TGCGCCAGCAGCCAAGACCGGTCCTCTGGGGCCAACGTCCTGACTTTC.

As for this clonotype: A read error is possible here, since a much larger clone lies one base away. The chain couples TRBV6-5 to TRBJ2-7; D could derive from TRBD1 or TRBD2 (5 bases each). The CDR3 runs to 14 residues. Germline V gene lookup returns CDR1 MNHEY and CDR2 SVGAGI. This CDR3 is CASSFGTSNYEQCF. CDR3 DNA: TGTGCCAGCAGTTTCGGGACGTCCAATTACGAGCAGTGCTTC.

The sample holds many counts of this clonotype. V and J are TRBV5-1 and TRBJ2-3, with 8 positions matching TRBD2. Per germline, CDR1 SGHRS and CDR2 YFSETQ. CDR3 size: 15 residues. Unmatched junction bases numbered 6, after V lost 4 bases and J lost 2 bases. The DNA for the CDR3 is TGCGCCAGCAGCGGCGGGACTAGAACCACAGATACGCAGTATTTT. Protein: CASSGGTRTTDTQYF.

As for this clonotype: No DNA is shown, since the ends of the CDR3 on it are uncertain; the CDR3 is the one TCRdb lists. The V and J genes are TRBV6-2 or TRBV6-3 and TRBJ1-1. The length of the CDR3 is 19 amino acids, counting both ends. Looked up from germline, CDR1 is MNHEY and CDR2 is SVGEGT. CDR3 loop: CASSCSLWQSGVFNTEAFF.

The V call is TRBV4-3, the J call TRBJ2-1, with a possible D match to TRBD2 (6 bases). This CDR3 comprises 15 residues. V dropped 0 bases and J dropped 3 bases, with 9 bases sitting between them. In germline, CDR1 is LGHNA, CDR2 YSLEER. The CDR3 region is CASSQELAFYNEQFF. The CDR3 DNA is TGCGCCAGCAGCCAAGAACTAGCTTTCTACAATGAGCAGTTCTTC.

This clonotype occurred many times. This chain uses TRBV5-4 with TRBJ2-2; D is ambiguous. The germline V gene has CDR1 SGHNT and CDR2 YYREEE (reference sequence). Between the trimmed V and J ends, which lost 0 bases and 1 base, there was a span of 4 bases. There are 14 residues in the CDR3. The CDR3 is CASSLVENTGELFF. DNA for the CDR3: TGTGCCAGCAGCTTGGTGGAGAACACCGGGGAGCTGTTTTTT.

Ten or more counts support this clonotype. CDR3 DNA: TGCAGTGCTAGAGATCCGGGGGGTGAGACCCAGTACTTC. Protein sequence: CSARDPGGETQYF. V and J are TRBV20-1 and TRBJ2-5; 7 nucleotides line up with TRBD2. In germline, CDR1 is DFQATT, CDR2 SNEGSKA (reference sequence). The length of the CDR3 is 13 residues. J gave up 5 bases and V 0 bases, and 3 bases lay outside the gene matches.

Concerning this clonotype itself: It may be a read error: a sequence one base away is much more abundant. A read error is likely, as this CDR3 ends without the conserved phenylalanine or tryptophan. The chain combines TRBV6-1 with TRBJ1-2; TRBD1 matches at 10 bases. The length of the CDR3 is 15 residues. Trimming cost V 3 bases and J 4 bases; bases outside gene matches: 5. Per germline, CDR1 MNHNS and CDR2 SASEGT. The CDR3 DNA is TGTGCCAGCAGTGATCGGGACAGGGGAATCTATGGCTACACCCTC. Encoded protein: CASSDRDRGIYGYTL.

This clonotype was picked up many times. The chain joins TRBV20-1 to TRBJ2-3, with a tentative D call TRBD1 (5 bases). CDR3 length: 16 amino acids. With 5 bases removed from V and 6 bases from J, the gap between germline ends came to 24 bases. Germline loops: CDR1 DFQATT, CDR2 SNEGSKA (reference sequence). This CDR3 is CSAPSREGLPFDTQYF. The CDR3 region has the DNA TGCAGTGCTCCTTCCAGGGAAGGCCTTCCATTTGATACGCAGTATTTT.

The gene calls are TRBV13 and TRBJ2-7; either TRBD1 or TRBD2 may supply D (6 bases each). Germline V gene data show CDR1 as PRHDT and CDR2 as FYEKMQ (reference sequence). Trimming cost V 4 bases and J 7 bases, with 17 bases left between them. The CDR3 length is 14 residues. CDR3 residues: CASSYRGPMGEQYF. In DNA form, the CDR3 reads TGTGCCAGCAGCTACCGGGGGCCCATGGGGGAGCAGTACTTC.

The chain has TRBV4-3 and TRBJ1-2, with D unresolved. The CDR3 consists of 16 residues. Trimming left V 0 bases short and J 3 bases short, with 14 bases between. Per the germline V gene, CDR1 is LGHNA and CDR2 is YSLEER. The CDR3 DNA is TGCGCCAGCAGCCAAGAGCGGGTTACCTTACACTATGGCTACACCTTC. The encoded protein is CASSQERVTLHYGYTF.

There are many counts of this clonotype. The gene calls are TRBV7-9 and TRBJ2-6; D is undetermined. The V gene lost 10 bases and the J gene lost 5 bases, with 3 bases spanning the gap. CDR3 size: 10 residues. From germline, CDR1 is SEHNR and CDR2 FQNEAQ (reference sequence). CDR3 bases: TGTGCCATATGGGCCAACGTCCTGACTTTC. This gives the protein CAIWANVLTF.

The sample holds many counts of this clonotype. The chain has TRBV6-2 or TRBV6-3 and TRBJ2-5; either TRBD1 or TRBD2 may fit D (5 bases each). V dropped 2 bases and J dropped 4 bases, with 8 bases sitting between them. The CDR3 covers 13 residues. Germline assignment: CDR1 MNHEY and CDR2 SVGEGT. The CDR3 is CASSYGTVETQYF. The CDR3 DNA sequence: TGTGCCAGCAGTTACGGGACGGTAGAGACCCAGTACTTC.

The rearrangement links TRBV27 to TRBJ2-7, with D possibly being TRBD1 (5 bases). CDR1 is MNHEY, CDR2 SMNVEV, per germline (reference sequence). The length of the CDR3 is 15 residues. Deletions cut 5 bases from V and 2 bases from J, with 16 bases between. Written as DNA, the CDR3 is TGTGCCAGCAGTCCAACCACAGGTGTACCCTACGAGCAGTACTTC. Its translation: CASSPTTGVPYEQYF.

There are many counts of this clonotype. The chain carries TRBV27 and TRBJ2-3; D is possibly TRBD2 (5 bases). The CDR3 has 14 amino acids. Germline V gives CDR1 MNHEY, CDR2 SMNVEV (reference sequence). The V end was cut by 3 bases, the J end by 1 base, with 8 bases between. The CDR3 is CASSFYSGTDTQYF. CDR3 nucleotides: TGTGCCAGCAGTTTTTATAGCGGCACAGATACGCAGTATTTT.

The V gene is TRBV27, the J gene TRBJ2-2; TRBD1 matches 7 bases. Trimming cost V 4 bases and J 1 base; bases outside gene matches: 9. This CDR3 is 17 amino acids long. Germline CDR1 is MNHEY and CDR2 is SMNVEV (reference sequence). The chain's CDR3 is CASSSNRQGRNTGELFF. DNA of the CDR3: TGTGCCAGCAGTTCGAATCGACAGGGACGGAACACCGGGGAGCTGTTTTTT.